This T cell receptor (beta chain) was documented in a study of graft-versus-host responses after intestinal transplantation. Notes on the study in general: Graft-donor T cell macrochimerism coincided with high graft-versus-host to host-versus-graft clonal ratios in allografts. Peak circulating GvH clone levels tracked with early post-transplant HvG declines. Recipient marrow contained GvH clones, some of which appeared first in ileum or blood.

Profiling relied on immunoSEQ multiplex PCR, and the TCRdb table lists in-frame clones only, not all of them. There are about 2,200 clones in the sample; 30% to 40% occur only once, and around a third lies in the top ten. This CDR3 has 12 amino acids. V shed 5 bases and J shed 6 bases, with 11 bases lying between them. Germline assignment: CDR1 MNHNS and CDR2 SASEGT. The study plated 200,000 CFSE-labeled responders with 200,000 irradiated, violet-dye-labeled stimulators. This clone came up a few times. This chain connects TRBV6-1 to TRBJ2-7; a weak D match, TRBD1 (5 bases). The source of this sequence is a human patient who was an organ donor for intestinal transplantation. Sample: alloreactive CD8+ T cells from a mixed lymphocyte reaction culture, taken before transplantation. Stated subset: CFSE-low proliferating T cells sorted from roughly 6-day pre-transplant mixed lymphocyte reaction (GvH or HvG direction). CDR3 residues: CASSPSGSEQYF. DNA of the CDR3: TGTGCCAGCAGTCCCTCAGGGTCCGAGCAGTACTTC.